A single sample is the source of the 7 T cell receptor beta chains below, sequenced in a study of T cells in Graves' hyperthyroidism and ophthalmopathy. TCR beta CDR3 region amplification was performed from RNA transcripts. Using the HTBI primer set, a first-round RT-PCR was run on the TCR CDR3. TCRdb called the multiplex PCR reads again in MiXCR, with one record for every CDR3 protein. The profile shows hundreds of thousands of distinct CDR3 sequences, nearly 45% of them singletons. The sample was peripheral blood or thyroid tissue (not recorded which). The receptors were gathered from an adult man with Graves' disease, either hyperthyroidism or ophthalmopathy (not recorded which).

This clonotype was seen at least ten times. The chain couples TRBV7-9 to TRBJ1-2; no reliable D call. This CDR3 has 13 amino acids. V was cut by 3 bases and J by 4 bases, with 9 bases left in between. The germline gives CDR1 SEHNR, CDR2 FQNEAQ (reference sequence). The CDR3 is CASSFDTVYGYTF. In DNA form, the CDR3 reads TGTGCCAGCAGCTTCGACACCGTCTATGGCTACACCTTC.

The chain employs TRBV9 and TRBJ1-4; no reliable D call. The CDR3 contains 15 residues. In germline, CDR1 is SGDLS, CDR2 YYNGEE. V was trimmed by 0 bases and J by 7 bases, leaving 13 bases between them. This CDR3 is CASSVAGTNTEKLFF. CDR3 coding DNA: TGTGCCAGCAGCGTAGCGGGCACGAACACTGAAAAACTGTTTTTT.

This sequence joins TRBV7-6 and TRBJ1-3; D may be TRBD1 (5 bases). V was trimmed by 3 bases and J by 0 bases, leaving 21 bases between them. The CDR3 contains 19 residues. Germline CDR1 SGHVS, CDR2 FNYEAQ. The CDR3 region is CASSLTEPGGLNSGNTIYF. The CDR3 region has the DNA TGTGCCAGCAGCTTGACCGAACCGGGGGGACTGAACTCTGGAAACACCATATATTTT.

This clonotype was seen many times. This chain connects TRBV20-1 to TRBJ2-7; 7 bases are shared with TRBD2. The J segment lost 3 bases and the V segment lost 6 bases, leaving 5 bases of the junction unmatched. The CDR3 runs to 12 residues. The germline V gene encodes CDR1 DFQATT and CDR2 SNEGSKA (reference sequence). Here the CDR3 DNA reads TGCAGTGCCCCAGGGAGGGACTACGAGCAGTACTTC. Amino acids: CSAPGRDYEQYF.

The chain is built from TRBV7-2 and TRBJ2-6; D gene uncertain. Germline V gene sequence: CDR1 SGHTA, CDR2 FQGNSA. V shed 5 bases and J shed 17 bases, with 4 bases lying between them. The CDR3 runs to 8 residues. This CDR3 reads CASSTMTF. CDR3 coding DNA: TGTGCCAGCAGCACCATGACTTTC. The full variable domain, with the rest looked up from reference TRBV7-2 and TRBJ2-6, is GAGVSQSPSNKVTEKGKDVELRCDPISGHTALYWYRQSLGQGLEFLIYFQGNSAPDKSGLPSDRFSAERTGGSVSTLTIQRTQQEDSAVYLCASSTMTFGAGSRLTVL.

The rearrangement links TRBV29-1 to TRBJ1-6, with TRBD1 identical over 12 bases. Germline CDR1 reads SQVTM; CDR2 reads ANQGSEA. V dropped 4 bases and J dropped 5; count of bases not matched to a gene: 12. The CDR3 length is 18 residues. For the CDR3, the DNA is TGCAGCGTTGCGCCCGGGACAGGGGGCTCCGGGGATAATTCACCCCTCCACTTT. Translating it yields CSVAPGTGGSGDNSPLHF.

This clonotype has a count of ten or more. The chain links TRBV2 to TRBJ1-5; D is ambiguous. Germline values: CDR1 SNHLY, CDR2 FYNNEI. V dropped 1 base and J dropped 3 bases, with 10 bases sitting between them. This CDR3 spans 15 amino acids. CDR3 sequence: CASSEGYAYNQPQHF. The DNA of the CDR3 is TGTGCCAGCAGTGAAGGGTACGCCTACAATCAGCCCCAGCATTTT.